Each of the 5 T cell receptor beta chains below was sequenced from the same sample in a study of regulatory T cells in long-lasting Graves disease. Investigators prepared the TCR beta libraries by applying iRepertoire HTBI primers and Arm-PCR of CDR3 regions. TCRdb fed the multiplex PCR reads into MiXCR, producing one record per CDR3 protein. The sample shows 300,000 to 350,000 distinct CDR3 sequences, roughly 21% of them seen only once. Time point specified: persistent/refractory GD, antithyroid drugs over 5 years with positive TRAb. Extracted PBMC RNA gave rise to the TCR library. Sequenced here: peripheral blood mononuclear cells (PBMCs), sampled when the disease was refractory, from a patient treated with antithyroid drugs. All receptors come from a female donor with Graves disease.

The CDR3 DNA sequence: TGTGCCAGCAGCTTATATTGGTCAGCCAGGGATGAGACCCAGTACTTC. Its translation: CASSLYWSARDETQYF. This chain connects TRBV7-3 to TRBJ2-5; maybe TRBD1 (5 bases). V dropped 2 bases and J dropped 5 bases, with 18 bases sitting between them. CDR1 SGHTA and CDR2 FQGTGA come from the germline V gene. CDR3 length: 16 residues.

Only one count was recorded for this clonotype. This chain's CDR3 is CASSPYTNTEAFF. Here the CDR3 DNA reads TGTGCCAGCAGCCCCTATACGAACACTGAAGCTTTCTTT. The chain links TRBV3-1 to TRBJ1-1; D unresolved. CDR1 and CDR2 (germline): LGHDT, YNNKEL (reference sequence). V was shortened by 4 bases and J by 1 base, with 7 bases between the two germline ends. This CDR3 comprises 13 residues. The whole variable domain, filled in from reference TRBV3-1 and TRBJ1-1, reads DTAVSQTPKYLVTQMGNDKSIKCEQNLGHDTMYWYKQDSKKFLKIMFSYNNKELIINETVPNRFSPKSPDKAHLNLHINSLELGDSAVYFCASSPYTNTEAFFGQGTRLTVV.

The gene calls are TRBV13 and TRBJ2-1, with a weak D call TRBD1 (6 bases). This CDR3 contains 16 residues. Trimming removed 4 bases from V and 7 bases from J, with 20 bases in between. From germline, CDR1 is PRHDT and CDR2 FYEKMQ (reference sequence). The CDR3 reads CASSSWGRASGNEQFF. As DNA, the CDR3 is TGTGCCAGCAGCTCGTGGGGGCGGGCATCTGGGAATGAGCAGTTCTTC.

The J gene is TRBJ2-5, the V gene TRBV7-3; possibly TRBD2 for D (5 bases). The CDR3 is 14 residues long. V gave up 8 bases and J gave up 1 base, with 14 bases separating them. Germline V gene data show CDR1 as SGHTA and CDR2 as FQGTGA. The DNA for the CDR3 is TGTGCCAGCTCAAGATCGGGGTCCCAAGAGACCCAGTACTTC. Translating it yields CASSRSGSQETQYF.

The V and J genes are TRBV5-1 and TRBJ1-6; D possibly corresponds to TRBD1 (5 bases). This CDR3 comprises 15 residues. V lost 2 bases and J 5 bases, leaving 11 bases between the germline ends. Germline V CDR1 and CDR2: SGHRS, YFSETQ. In DNA, the CDR3 is TGCGCCAGCAGCTTCCGGGACCGAGATAATTCACCCCTCCACTTT. It is translated as CASSFRDRDNSPLHF.